This T cell receptor (beta chain) appears in the sequencing data of a study of CD8 T cells in ankylosing spondylitis. Regarding this clonotype: Its antigen remains unidentified.

This CDR3 is 18 amino acids long. Trimming took 11 bases from V and 4 from J; bases not matched to a gene: 23. By quantitative 5'-RACE with molecular barcodes, the TCR beta libraries were made. TCRdb re-called the 5' RACE reads with MiXCR, one entry per CDR3 protein. The sample records roughly 670,000 distinct CDR3 sequences, 15% to 20% being singletons. Study-wide results and caveats: Seemingly characteristic of ankylosing spondylitis blood was a TCR beta motif consisting of several highly homologous variants. The clones that were linked to disease were reported to be significantly enriched in matched synovial fluid samples from ankylosing spondylitis patients. Clones linked to the disease showed a CD8+ phenotype. They occurred at relatively low frequencies in peripheral blood.

This rearrangement joins TRBV12-3 or TRBV12-4 to TRBJ2-1; 7 bases align to TRBD1. The receptor was derived from a male donor with ankylosing spondylitis. The sequenced material came from blood, either unsorted or a sorted T cell fraction (not recorded which). CDR3 bases: TGTGCCTTCAGTTTCCCTGTTTCCGGGACAGTAGTTTACAATGAGCAGTTCTTC. It is translated as CAFSFPVSGTVVYNEQFF.